This TCR beta chain was found in a study of T-cell memory formation after mild COVID-19. For the study at large: Largely donor-specific sequence clusters came from a couple of donors.

General study findings and limits: The study found contracting CD4+ clones mainly in CM and EM and contracting CD8+ clones in EMRA. Pre-infection memory contained some responding clones, which suggested that cross-reactive memory had joined.

TCR alpha and TCR beta cDNA libraries carrying sample barcodes and UMIs came from 5'RACE with constant-segment primers. MiXCR, run by TCRdb on the 5' RACE reads, gives a single entry per CDR3 protein. The sample holds about 500,000 distinct CDR3 sequences, roughly 21% seen once. A remark on this clonotype: As yet, its antigen is unknown.

Germline V lookup: CDR1 SGHTA, CDR2 FQGTGA. V was clipped by 2 bases and J by 7 bases; unmatched bases: 12. There are 18 residues in the CDR3. The chain carries TRBV7-3 and TRBJ2-1; 12 positions agree with TRBD1. The clonotype originates from an adult woman who had mild COVID-19 (a few samples of this study predate the infection). Cell type and time point are not known. Material: PBMCs or a T cell subset sorted from them (not recorded which). The CDR3 loop reads CASSLAYSGTGGRNEQFF. CDR3 coding DNA: TGTGCCAGCAGCTTAGCCTATTCCGGGACAGGGGGCAGGAATGAGCAGTTCTTC.